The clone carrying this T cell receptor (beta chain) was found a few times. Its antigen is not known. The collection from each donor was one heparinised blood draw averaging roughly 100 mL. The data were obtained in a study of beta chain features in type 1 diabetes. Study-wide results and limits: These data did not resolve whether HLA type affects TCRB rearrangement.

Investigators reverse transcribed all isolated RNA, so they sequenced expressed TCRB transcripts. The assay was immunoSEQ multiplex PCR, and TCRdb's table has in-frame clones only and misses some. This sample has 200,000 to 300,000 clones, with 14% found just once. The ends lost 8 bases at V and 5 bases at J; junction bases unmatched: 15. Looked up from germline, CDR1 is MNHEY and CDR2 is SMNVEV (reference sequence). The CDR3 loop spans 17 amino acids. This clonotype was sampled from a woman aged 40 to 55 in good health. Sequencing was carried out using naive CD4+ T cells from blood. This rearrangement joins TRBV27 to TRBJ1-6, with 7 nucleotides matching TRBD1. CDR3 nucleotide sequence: TGTGCCAGCCGGAGGCGGAACCGGGACAGCGATAATTCACCCCTCCACTTT. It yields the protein CASRRRNRDSDNSPLHF.